This TCR beta chain was observed in a study of vaccination effects on CD4 cells after COVID-19. This CDR3 is built from 18 residues. The data were produced by immunoSEQ multiplex PCR, yet TCRdb's version contains in-frame clones alone and is incomplete. The data show more than 55,000 clones, with under 85% seen just once and about 4.4% held by the top ten. Subsequent to a culture period of under twelve days, CD4+ T cells were isolated. Vaccine administered to participants consisted of two doses of either BNT162b2 or mRNA-1273. According to the study, vaccine recipients showed no prior SARS-CoV-2 infection and negative nucleocapsid antibodies. As to this clone: Its antigen is unknown.

The source is a human donor who received a COVID-19 vaccine. The chain combines TRBV21-1 with TRBJ2-1; the table's TRBD1 call for D was not verified on the DNA. TRBV21-1 is an annotated pseudogene. Here the sequenced sample was CD4+ T cells from PBMCs cultured without peptide, taken after COVID-19 vaccination. The CDR3 spells CASSKGAPDATRYNEQFF. The DNA of the CDR3 is TGTGCCAGCAGCAAAGGGGCCCCCGACGCTACCCGATACAATGAGCAGTTCTTC.